These 9 T cell receptor beta chains were all obtained from the same sample, sequenced in a study of blood T cell repertoires in COVID-19. This table comes from immunoSEQ multiplex PCR, and its TCRdb copy is limited to in-frame clones, with some not included. The repertoire includes about 360,000 clones, around 87% of them detected once, and 3% sits in the top ten. Sample: peripheral blood. All receptors come from a human donor in a cohort sampled during active COVID-19.

The chain couples TRBV4-1 to TRBJ2-1, with 12 bases fitting TRBD2. Germline CDR1 and CDR2: MGHRA and YSYEKL. The J segment lost 4 bases and the V segment lost 5 bases, leaving 6 bases of the junction unmatched. This CDR3 is 16 amino acids long. CDR3 sequence reads: CASSSRTSGVYNEQFF. DNA of the CDR3: TGCGCCAGCAGCTCCCGGACTAGCGGGGTTTACAATGAGCAGTTCTTC.

This chain joins TRBV5-1 and TRBJ2-1; TRBD2 aligns across 7 bases. Germline CDR1 SGHRS, CDR2 YFSETQ. The CDR3 loop spans 16 amino acids. The trim removed 0 bases at V and 5 bases at J, leaving 8 bases unmatched. In DNA, the CDR3 is TGCGCCAGCAGCTTGGGTATCGGGAGGAGGGACAATGAGCAGTTCTTC. Its translation: CASSLGIGRRDNEQFF.

This clone has only one observation. The chain couples TRBV4-1 to TRBJ1-5; D gene uncertain. The CDR3 spans 16 residues. The V end was cut by 0 bases, the J end by 7 bases, with 16 bases between. Germline CDR1 and CDR2: MGHRA and YSYEKL. CDR3 coding DNA: TGCGCCAGCAGCCAAGAGGGTCCATTGGGGAGCCAGCCCCAGCATTTT. Its protein is CASSQEGPLGSQPQHF.

This clone was observed a handful of times. The chain recombines TRBV6-5 with TRBJ1-3; TRBD1 agrees at 9 bases. J gave up 6 bases and V 4 bases, and 10 bases lay outside the gene matches. The CDR3 has 16 residues. Germline values: CDR1 MNHEY, CDR2 SVGAGI. CDR3: CASSSPGQGGKNTIYF. The CDR3 DNA is TGTGCCAGCAGTTCCCCGGGACAGGGAGGGAAAAACACCATATATTTT.

The chain carries TRBV6-2 or TRBV6-3 and TRBJ1-2; 12 bases align to TRBD1. The CDR3 totals 15 residues. The germline V gene encodes CDR1 MNHEY and CDR2 SVGEGT. With 4 bases clipped from V and 6 bases from J, the junction kept 6 bases outside the gene matches. The CDR3 is CASSSHGTGGDGYTF. CDR3 coding DNA: TGTGCCAGCAGTTCCCACGGGACAGGGGGCGATGGCTACACCTTC.

This clone was detected once. One base away lies a much larger clone, so this may be a sequencing read error. This chain joins TRBV7-8 and TRBJ1-1, with 7 nucleotides matching TRBD1. V was clipped by 5 bases and J by 1 base; unmatched bases: 4. Germline loops: CDR1 SGHVS, CDR2 FQNEAQ. CDR3 length: 14 amino acids. CDR3 coding DNA: TGTGCCAGCAGCATAGGGACAGCGAACACTGAAGCTTTCTTT. Protein sequence: CASSIGTANTEAFF.

This clone was observed a few times. The CDR3: CASSVEPSGVYDGYTF. The CDR3 DNA reads as TGTGCCAGCAGCGTAGAACCCTCGGGGGTATATGATGGCTACACCTTC. The chain carries TRBV9 and TRBJ1-2; D possibly corresponds to TRBD1 (5 bases). In germline, CDR1 is SGDLS, CDR2 YYNGEE. Trimming cost V 0 bases and J 6 bases, with 18 bases left between them. This CDR3 spans 16 amino acids.

This clone was observed a single time. The rearrangement uses TRBV10-1 and TRBJ2-1; 9 bases agree with TRBD1. V lost 4 bases, J lost 2 bases, and 3 bases stayed unmatched. Germline CDR1 WNHNN, CDR2 SYGVQD (reference sequence). The CDR3 spans 15 residues. CDR3 in amino acids: CASSGGQGPYNEQFF. CDR3 nucleotides: TGCGCCAGCAGTGGGGGACAGGGTCCCTACAATGAGCAGTTCTTC.

V and J are TRBV25-1 and TRBJ1-1; tentatively, D is TRBD1 (5 bases). This CDR3 is built from 10 residues. V was clipped by 10 bases and J by 12 bases, with 15 bases between them. Germline-derived CDR1 and CDR2 are MGHDK and SYGVNS. CDR3 in amino acids: CATSGMRTFF. In DNA, the CDR3 is TGTGCCACTTCAGGGATGAGGACTTTCTTT.